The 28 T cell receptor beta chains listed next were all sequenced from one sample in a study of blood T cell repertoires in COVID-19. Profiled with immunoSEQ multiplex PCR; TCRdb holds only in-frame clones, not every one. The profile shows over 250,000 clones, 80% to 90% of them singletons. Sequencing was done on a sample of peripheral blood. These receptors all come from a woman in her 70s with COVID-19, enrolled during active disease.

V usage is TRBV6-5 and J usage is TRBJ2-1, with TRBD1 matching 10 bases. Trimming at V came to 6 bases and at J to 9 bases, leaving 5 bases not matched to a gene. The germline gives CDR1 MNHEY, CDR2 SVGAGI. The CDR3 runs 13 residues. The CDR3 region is CASSRTGGGEQFF. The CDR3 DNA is TGTGCCAGCAGCCGGACAGGGGGAGGTGAGCAGTTCTTC.

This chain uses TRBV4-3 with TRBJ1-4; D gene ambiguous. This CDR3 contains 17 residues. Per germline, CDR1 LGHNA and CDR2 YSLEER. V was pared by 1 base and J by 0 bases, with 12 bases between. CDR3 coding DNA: TGCGCCAGCAGCCAAGTTCCCCACGGTACAACTAATGAAAAACTGTTTTTT. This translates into CASSQVPHGTTNEKLFF.

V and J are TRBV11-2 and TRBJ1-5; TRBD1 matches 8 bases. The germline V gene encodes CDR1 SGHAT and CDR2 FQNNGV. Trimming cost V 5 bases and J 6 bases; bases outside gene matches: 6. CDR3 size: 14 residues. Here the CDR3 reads CASSQDRGGQPQHF. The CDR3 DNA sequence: TGTGCCAGCAGCCAAGACAGGGGCGGTCAGCCCCAGCATTTT.

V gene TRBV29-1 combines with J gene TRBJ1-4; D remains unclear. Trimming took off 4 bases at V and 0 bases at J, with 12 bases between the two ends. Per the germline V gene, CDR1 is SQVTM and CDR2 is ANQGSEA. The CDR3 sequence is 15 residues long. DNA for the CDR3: TGCAGCGTTGCGGCAGGATCTGCAACTAATGAAAAACTGTTTTTT. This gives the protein CSVAAGSATNEKLFF.

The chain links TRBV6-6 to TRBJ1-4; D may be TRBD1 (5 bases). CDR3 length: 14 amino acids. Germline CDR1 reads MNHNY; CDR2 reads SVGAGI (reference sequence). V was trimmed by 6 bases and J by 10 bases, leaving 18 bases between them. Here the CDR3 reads CASSHGGGRGKLFF. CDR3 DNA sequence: TGTGCCAGCAGCCACGGGGGGGGTCGAGGAAAACTGTTTTTT.

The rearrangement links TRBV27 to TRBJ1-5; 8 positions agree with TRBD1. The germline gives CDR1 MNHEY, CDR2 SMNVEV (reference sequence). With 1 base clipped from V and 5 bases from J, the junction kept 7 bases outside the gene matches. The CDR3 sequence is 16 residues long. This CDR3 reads CASSLFPTGDDQPQHF. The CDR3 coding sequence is TGTGCCAGCAGTTTATTCCCGACAGGGGACGATCAGCCCCAGCATTTT.

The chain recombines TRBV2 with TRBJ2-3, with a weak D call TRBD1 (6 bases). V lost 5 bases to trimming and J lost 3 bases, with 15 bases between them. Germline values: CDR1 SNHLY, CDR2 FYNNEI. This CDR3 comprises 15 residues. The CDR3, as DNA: TGTGCCAGCAGTCCACAGGGAGAGAAAACAGATACGCAGTATTTT. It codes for CASSPQGEKTDTQYF. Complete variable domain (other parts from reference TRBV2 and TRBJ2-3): EPEVTQTPSHQVTQMGQEVILRCVPISNHLYFYWYRQILGQKVEFLVSFYNNEISEKSEIFDDQFSVERPDGSNFTLKIRSTKLEDSAMYFCASSPQGEKTDTQYFGPGTRLTVL.

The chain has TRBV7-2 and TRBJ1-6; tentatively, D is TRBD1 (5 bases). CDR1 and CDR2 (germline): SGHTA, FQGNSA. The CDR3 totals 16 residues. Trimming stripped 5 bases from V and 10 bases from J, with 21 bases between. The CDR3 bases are TGTGCCAGCAGCCTCATTAGTGGAGGGGATGGCTCACCCCTCCACTTT. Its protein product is CASSLISGGDGSPLHF. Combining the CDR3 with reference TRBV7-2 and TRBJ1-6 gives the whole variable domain GAGVSQSPSNKVTEKGKDVELRCDPISGHTALYWYRQSLGQGLEFLIYFQGNSAPDKSGLPSDRFSAERTGGSVSTLTIQRTQQEDSAVYLCASSLISGGDGSPLHFGNGTRLTVT.

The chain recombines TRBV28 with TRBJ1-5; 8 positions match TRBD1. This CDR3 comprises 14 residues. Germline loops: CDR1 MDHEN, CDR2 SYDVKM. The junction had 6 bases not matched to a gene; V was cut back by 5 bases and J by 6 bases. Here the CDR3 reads CASSPRTGFQPQHF. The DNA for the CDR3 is TGTGCCAGCAGTCCACGGACAGGGTTTCAGCCCCAGCATTTT.

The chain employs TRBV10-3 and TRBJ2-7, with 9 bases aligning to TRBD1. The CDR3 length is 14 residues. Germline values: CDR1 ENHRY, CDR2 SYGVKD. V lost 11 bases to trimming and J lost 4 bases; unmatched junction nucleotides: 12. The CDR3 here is CASESGTGSYEQYF. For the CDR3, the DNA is TGTGCCTCGGAGTCCGGGACAGGGTCTTACGAGCAGTACTTC.

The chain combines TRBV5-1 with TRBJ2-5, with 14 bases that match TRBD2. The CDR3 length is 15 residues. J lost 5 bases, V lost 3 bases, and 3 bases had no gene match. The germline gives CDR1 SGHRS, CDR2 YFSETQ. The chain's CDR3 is CASSSGLAGVETQYF. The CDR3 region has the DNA TGCGCCAGCAGCTCGGGACTAGCGGGAGTTGAGACCCAGTACTTC.

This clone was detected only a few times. Here the CDR3 reads CASSITSSGSLVNEQFF. For the CDR3, the DNA is TGTGCCAGTAGTATCACCTCTAGCGGGAGCCTCGTCAATGAGCAGTTCTTC. The chain has TRBV19 and TRBJ2-1; TRBD2 aligns across 10 bases. The CDR3 is 17 residues long. Per the germline V gene, CDR1 is LNHDA and CDR2 is SQIVND (reference sequence). With V trimmed by 3 bases and J by 6 bases, 11 bases remained unmatched.

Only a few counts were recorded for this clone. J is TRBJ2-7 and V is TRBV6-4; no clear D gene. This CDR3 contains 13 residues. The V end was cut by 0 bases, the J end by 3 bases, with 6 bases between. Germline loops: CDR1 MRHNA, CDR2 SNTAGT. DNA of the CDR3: TGTGCCAGCAGTGACTCGCGCCTCTACGAGCAGTACTTC. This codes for CASSDSRLYEQYF.

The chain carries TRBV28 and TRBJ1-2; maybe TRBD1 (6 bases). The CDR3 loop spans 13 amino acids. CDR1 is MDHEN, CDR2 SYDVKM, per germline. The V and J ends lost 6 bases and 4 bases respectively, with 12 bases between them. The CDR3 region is CASSITGFYGYTF. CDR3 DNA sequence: TGTGCCAGCAGCATTACAGGGTTCTATGGCTACACCTTC.

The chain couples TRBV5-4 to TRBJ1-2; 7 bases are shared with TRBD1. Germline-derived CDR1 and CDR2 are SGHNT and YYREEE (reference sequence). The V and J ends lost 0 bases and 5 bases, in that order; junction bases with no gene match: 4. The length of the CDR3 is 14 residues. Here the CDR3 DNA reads TGTGCCAGCAGCTTGGAGGGGGCGCCGTATGGCTACACCTTC. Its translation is CASSLEGAPYGYTF.

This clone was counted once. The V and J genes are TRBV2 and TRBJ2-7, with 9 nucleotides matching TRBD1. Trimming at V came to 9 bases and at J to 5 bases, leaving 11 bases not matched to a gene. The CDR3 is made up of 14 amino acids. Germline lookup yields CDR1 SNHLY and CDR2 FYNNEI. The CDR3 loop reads CASSDGQGMDEQYF. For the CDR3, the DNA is TGTGCCAGTTCAGATGGACAGGGGATGGACGAGCAGTACTTC.

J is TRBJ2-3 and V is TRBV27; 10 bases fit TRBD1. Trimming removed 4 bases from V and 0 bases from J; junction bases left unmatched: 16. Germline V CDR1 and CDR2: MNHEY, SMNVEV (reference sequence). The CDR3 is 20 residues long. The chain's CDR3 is CASSSRAPRDRGTSTDTQYF. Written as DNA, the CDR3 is TGTGCCAGCAGTTCTAGGGCCCCTAGGGACAGGGGTACTAGCACAGATACGCAGTATTTT.

This chain's CDR3 is CASRFSGTNYGYTF. CDR3 DNA sequence: TGCGCCAGCAGGTTTTCAGGGACTAACTATGGCTACACCTTC. The chain joins TRBV5-1 to TRBJ1-2, with D perhaps TRBD1 (5 bases). This CDR3 region has 14 residues. Germline V CDR1 and CDR2: SGHRS, YFSETQ. With 5 bases removed from V and 0 bases from J, the gap between germline ends came to 11 bases.

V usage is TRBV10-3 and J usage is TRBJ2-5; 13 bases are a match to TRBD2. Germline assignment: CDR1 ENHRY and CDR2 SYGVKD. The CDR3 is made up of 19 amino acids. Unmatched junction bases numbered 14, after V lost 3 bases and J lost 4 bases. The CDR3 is CAISDSQGSTSGRRETQYF. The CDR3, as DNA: TGTGCCATCAGTGACTCCCAAGGCTCGACTAGCGGGAGGCGAGAGACCCAGTACTTC.

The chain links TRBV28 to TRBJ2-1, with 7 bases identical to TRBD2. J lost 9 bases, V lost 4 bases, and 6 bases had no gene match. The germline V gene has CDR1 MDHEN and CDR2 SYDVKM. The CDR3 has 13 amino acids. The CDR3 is CASSSGGSPEQFF. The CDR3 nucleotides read TGTGCCAGCAGTTCAGGCGGGAGTCCTGAGCAGTTCTTC.

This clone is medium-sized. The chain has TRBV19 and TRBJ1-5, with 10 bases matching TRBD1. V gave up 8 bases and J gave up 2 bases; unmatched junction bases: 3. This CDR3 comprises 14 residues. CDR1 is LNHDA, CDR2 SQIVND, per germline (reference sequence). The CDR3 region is CASAGTGGNQPQHF. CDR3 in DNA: TGTGCCAGTGCCGGGACAGGGGGCAATCAGCCCCAGCATTTT.

The CDR3 region has the DNA TGTGCCAGCAGCGTCGGGGGTACATCTGAAAAACTGTTTTTT. As protein: CASSVGGTSEKLFF. The chain combines TRBV9 with TRBJ1-4, with D perhaps TRBD1 (5 bases). CDR1 is SGDLS, CDR2 YYNGEE, per germline. This CDR3 region has 14 residues. V was shortened by 2 bases and J by 7 bases, with 12 bases between the two germline ends.

Here the CDR3 reads CATGQVADTQYF. In DNA, the CDR3 is TGTGCCACCGGACAGGTTGCAGATACGCAGTATTTT. V gene TRBV7-9 combines with J gene TRBJ2-3, with 7 bases aligning to TRBD1. The germline gives CDR1 SEHNR, CDR2 FQNEAQ (reference sequence). The CDR3 length is 12 residues. After removal of 10 bases from V and 4 bases from J, the junction contained 5 bases not matched to a gene. The whole variable domain, remainder taken from reference TRBV7-9 and TRBJ2-3, is DTGVSQNPRHKITKRGQNVTFRCDPISEHNRLYWYRQTLGQGPEFLTYFQNEAQLEKSRLLSDRFSAERPKGSFSTLEIQRTEQGDSAMYLCATGQVADTQYFGPGTRLTVL.

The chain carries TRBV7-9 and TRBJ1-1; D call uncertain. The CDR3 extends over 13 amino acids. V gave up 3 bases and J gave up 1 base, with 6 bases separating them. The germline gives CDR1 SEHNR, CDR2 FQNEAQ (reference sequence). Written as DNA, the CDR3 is TGTGCCAGCAGCTTCATCGGGAACACTGAAGCTTTCTTT. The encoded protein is CASSFIGNTEAFF.

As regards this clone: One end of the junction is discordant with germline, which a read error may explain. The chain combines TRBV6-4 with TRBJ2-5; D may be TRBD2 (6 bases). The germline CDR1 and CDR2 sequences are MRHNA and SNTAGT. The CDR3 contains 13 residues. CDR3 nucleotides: TGTGCCAGCAGCTTGAGGACGGGAGAGGCCCAGTACTTC. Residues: CASSLRTGEAQYF.

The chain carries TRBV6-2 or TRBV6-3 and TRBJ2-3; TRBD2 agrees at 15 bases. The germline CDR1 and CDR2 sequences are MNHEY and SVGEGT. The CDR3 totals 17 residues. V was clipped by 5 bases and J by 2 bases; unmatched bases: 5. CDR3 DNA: TGTGCCAGCAGTAAGGGACTAGCGGGAGGCCCCACAGATACGCAGTATTTT. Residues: CASSKGLAGGPTDTQYF.

The CDR3 region has the DNA TGTGCCAGCAGCTTAAGGGGACTAGCGGACAATGAGCAGTTCTTC. This gives the protein CASSLRGLADNEQFF. The chain uses TRBV7-3 and TRBJ2-1; 11 bases align to TRBD2. The CDR3 totals 15 residues. Germline-derived CDR1 and CDR2 are SGHTA and FQGTGA. The V gene end was trimmed by 1 base and the J gene end by 5 bases; junction bases not matched to a gene: 1.

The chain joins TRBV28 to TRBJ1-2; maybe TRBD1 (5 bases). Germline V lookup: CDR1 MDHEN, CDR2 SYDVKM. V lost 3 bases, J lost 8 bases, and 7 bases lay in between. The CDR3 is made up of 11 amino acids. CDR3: CASSFPGGYTF. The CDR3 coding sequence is TGTGCCAGCAGTTTCCCAGGGGGCTACACCTTC.